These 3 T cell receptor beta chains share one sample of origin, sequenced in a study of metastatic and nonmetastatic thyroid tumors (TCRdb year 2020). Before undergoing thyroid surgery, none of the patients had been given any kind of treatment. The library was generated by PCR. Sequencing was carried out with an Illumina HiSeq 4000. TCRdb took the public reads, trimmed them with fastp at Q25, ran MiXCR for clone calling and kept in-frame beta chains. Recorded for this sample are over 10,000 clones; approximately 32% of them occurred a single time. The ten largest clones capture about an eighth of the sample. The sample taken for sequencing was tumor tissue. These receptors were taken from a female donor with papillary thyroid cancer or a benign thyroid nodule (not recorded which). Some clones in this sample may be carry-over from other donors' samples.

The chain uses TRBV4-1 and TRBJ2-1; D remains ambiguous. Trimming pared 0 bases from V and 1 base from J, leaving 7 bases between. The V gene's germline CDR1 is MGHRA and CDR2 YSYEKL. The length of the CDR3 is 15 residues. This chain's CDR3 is CASSQEEVSYNEQFF. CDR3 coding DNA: TGCGCCAGCAGCCAAGAAGAGGTATCCTACAATGAGCAGTTCTTC.

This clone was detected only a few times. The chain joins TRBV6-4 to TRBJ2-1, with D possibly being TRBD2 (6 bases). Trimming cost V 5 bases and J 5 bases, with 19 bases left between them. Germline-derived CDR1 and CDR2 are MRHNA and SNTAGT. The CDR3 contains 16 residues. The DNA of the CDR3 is TGTGCCAGCAGTTACGGGTGGCTAGCGCCTAACAATGAGCAGTTCTTC. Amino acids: CASSYGWLAPNNEQFF.

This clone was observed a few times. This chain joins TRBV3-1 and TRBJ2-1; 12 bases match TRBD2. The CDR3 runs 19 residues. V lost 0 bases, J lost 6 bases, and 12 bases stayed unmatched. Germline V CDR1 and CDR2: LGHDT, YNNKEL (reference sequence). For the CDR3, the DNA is TGTGCCAGCAGCCAAGATCACCTAGCGGGGGGGCTTTACTTCAATGAGCAGTTCTTC. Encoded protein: CASSQDHLAGGLYFNEQFF.